This section outlines one T cell receptor (beta chain) sequence together with its context. The source of the sample is a study of response to subunit inactivated influenza vaccine. Each CDR3 protein gets one entry after TCRdb re-called the RT-PCR reads with MiXCR. The sample holds roughly 780,000 distinct CDR3 sequences, 18% seen once. There are 15 residues in the CDR3. Germline V gives CDR1 MNHNS, CDR2 SASEGT. The V and J ends lost 6 bases and 9 bases respectively, with 21 bases between them. The J gene is TRBJ2-1, the V gene TRBV6-1; TRBD2 might be the D (6 bases). The receptor comes from a man aged 50-60 years who received an inactivated influenza vaccine. Sequencing used PBMCs from blood, obtained more than 4 days after vaccination. The CDR3 sequence: CASRVYRRAGSEQFF. DNA for the CDR3: TGTGCCAGCAGGGTGTATCGGAGGGCCGGTAGTGAGCAGTTCTTC.